The source of this T cell receptor (beta chain) is a study of control samples from healthy donors and cancer patients. Germline V gene lookup returns CDR1 SGHRS and CDR2 YFSETQ. Trimming removed 0 bases at V and 5 bases at J, with 14 bases between. The CDR3 sequence is 16 residues long. Measured with immunoSEQ multiplex PCR; TCRdb has only the in-frame clones, and not every one. Of over 100,000 clones in the sample, 75% to 95% were seen once. This sequence originates from a man between 40 and 49 years old in good health. The chain employs TRBV5-1 and TRBJ1-4, with D possibly TRBD1 on 5 matching bases. Sequenced input: blood. In DNA form, the CDR3 reads TGCGCCAGCAGCTTGGGGGTCGGGACGGAGAATGAAAAACTGTTTTTT. This translates into CASSLGVGTENEKLFF.